This T cell receptor (beta chain) was documented in a study of monozygotic twins with inflammatory bowel disease. Using the 5' RACE reads, TCRdb records one entry per CDR3 protein without DNA. The specimen's table records about 300,000 distinct CDR3 sequences. From germline, CDR1 is SGHTA and CDR2 FQGNSA. This CDR3 is 16 amino acids long. Sequencing was carried out using blood. The sequence was collected from a human donor with ulcerative colitis or Crohn's disease, or a healthy co-twin of an affected twin (not recorded which). The V call is TRBV7-2, the J call TRBJ2-7; TCRdb selects TRBD2, and the lack of DNA leaves this call unchecked. CDR3 sequence reads: CASSIAGTALFYEQYF. Full variable domain (remainder filled in from reference TRBV7-2 and TRBJ2-7): GAGVSQSPSNKVTEKGKDVELRCDPISGHTALYWYRQSLGQGLEFLIYFQGNSAPDKSGLPSDRFSAERTGGSVSTLTIQRTQQEDSAVYLCASSIAGTALFYEQYFGPGTRLTVT.